These 9 T cell receptor beta chains came from one sample sequenced in a study of cytomegalovirus exposure and HLA in healthy donors. The PCR made use of 60 Vbeta and 13 Jbeta primers. Some clones are missing from TCRdb's copy, which holds only in-frame ones; the method was immunoSEQ multiplex PCR. The top ten clones hold around 2.9% of a sample with hundreds of thousands of clones, 77% of them seen once. Sequencing input: PBMCs. These TCRs come from a woman aged 60 to 75 in good health and CMV-seropositive.

This chain links TRBV29-1 with TRBJ1-2; possibly TRBD1 for D (5 bases). This CDR3 is built from 13 residues. V lost 6 bases and J lost 7, with 18 bases in between. From germline, CDR1 is SQVTM and CDR2 ANQGSEA. The CDR3 is CSVAPRVGFGYTF. The DNA for the CDR3 is TGCAGCGTGGCCCCCAGGGTAGGTTTTGGCTACACCTTC.

This chain connects TRBV5-1 to TRBJ1-6, with unresolved D. Between the trimmed V and J ends, which lost 0 bases and 0 bases, there was a span of 4 bases. The length of the CDR3 is 15 residues. Germline CDR1 SGHRS, CDR2 YFSETQ. CDR3 sequence: CASSLVSSYNSPLHF. The CDR3 DNA sequence: TGCGCCAGCAGCTTGGTCAGCTCCTATAATTCACCCCTCCACTTT.

This chain uses TRBV7-2 with TRBJ1-6, with TRBD1 as a possible D gene (5 bases). The germline CDR1 and CDR2 sequences are SGHTA and FQGNSA. V shed 5 bases and J shed 0 bases, with 11 bases lying between them. The CDR3 sequence is 16 residues long. For the CDR3, the DNA is TGTGCCAGCAGCCGGGGGGGGAGCTCCTATAATTCACCCCTCCACTTT. As protein: CASSRGGSSYNSPLHF.

The gene calls are TRBV7-9 and TRBJ1-2, with 7 bases fitting TRBD1. This CDR3 contains 12 residues. Germline V gene sequence: CDR1 SEHNR, CDR2 FQNEAQ (reference sequence). Unmatched junction bases numbered 4, after V lost 6 bases and J lost 6 bases. CDR3 in amino acids: CASRRDSNGYTF. CDR3 in DNA: TGTGCCAGCAGGAGGGACAGTAATGGCTACACCTTC.

This clone was seen only a few times. This chain uses TRBV5-1 with TRBJ2-2; 9 bases map to TRBD1. Per germline, CDR1 SGHRS and CDR2 YFSETQ. CDR3 length: 14 amino acids. Trimming removed 3 bases from V and 3 bases from J; junction bases left unmatched: 0. CDR3 residues: CASSWTGDTGELFF. DNA for the CDR3: TGCGCCAGCAGCTGGACAGGGGACACCGGGGAGCTGTTTTTT.

J is TRBJ2-3 and V is TRBV5-1; D is undetermined. Germline CDR1 SGHRS, CDR2 YFSETQ. The CDR3 length is 14 residues. Trimming took 0 bases from V and 2 from J, leaving 7 bases between them. The CDR3 protein is CASSLGAATDTQYF. DNA of the CDR3: TGCGCCAGCAGCTTGGGGGCAGCCACAGATACGCAGTATTTT.

The rearrangement uses TRBV7-9 and TRBJ2-1, with 7 positions matching TRBD1. The CDR3 has 12 amino acids. J was trimmed by 10 bases and V by 6 bases; bases with no gene match: 6. The germline V gene encodes CDR1 SEHNR and CDR2 FQNEAQ (reference sequence). CDR3 nucleotide sequence: TGTGCCAGCAGATTCGTGGACAGGGAGCAGTTCTTC. Encoded protein: CASRFVDREQFF. Full variable domain (missing parts from reference TRBV7-9 and TRBJ2-1): DTGVSQNPRHKITKRGQNVTFRCDPISEHNRLYWYRQTLGQGPEFLTYFQNEAQLEKSRLLSDRFSAERPKGSFSTLEIQRTEQGDSAMYLCASRFVDREQFFGPGTRLTVL.

The chain couples TRBV7-9 to TRBJ1-2; the match to TRBD1 covers 7 bases. The J segment lost 6 bases and the V segment lost 4 bases, leaving 5 bases of the junction unmatched. Looked up from germline, CDR1 is SEHNR and CDR2 is FQNEAQ (reference sequence). This CDR3 is 13 amino acids long. The CDR3 sequence: CASSSSGQHGYTF. The CDR3, as DNA: TGTGCCAGCAGCTCATCGGGACAGCATGGCTACACCTTC.

The chain has TRBV30 and TRBJ1-2; TRBD1 matches 9 bases. The ends lost 1 base at V and 2 bases at J; junction bases unmatched: 11. The CDR3 is made up of 17 amino acids. Germline V gives CDR1 GTSNPN, CDR2 SVGIG (reference sequence). DNA for the CDR3: TGTGCCTGGAGTGCACGGACAGGGGTTTTACCGAACTATGGCTACACCTTC. It specifies CAWSARTGVLPNYGYTF. Together with reference TRBV30 and TRBJ1-2, the CDR3 gives the full variable domain: SQTIHQWPATLVQPVGSPLSLECTVEGTSNPNLYWYRQAAGRGLQLLFYSVGIGQISSEVPQNLSASRPQDRQFILSSKKLLLSDSGFYLCAWSARTGVLPNYGYTFGSGTRLTVV.